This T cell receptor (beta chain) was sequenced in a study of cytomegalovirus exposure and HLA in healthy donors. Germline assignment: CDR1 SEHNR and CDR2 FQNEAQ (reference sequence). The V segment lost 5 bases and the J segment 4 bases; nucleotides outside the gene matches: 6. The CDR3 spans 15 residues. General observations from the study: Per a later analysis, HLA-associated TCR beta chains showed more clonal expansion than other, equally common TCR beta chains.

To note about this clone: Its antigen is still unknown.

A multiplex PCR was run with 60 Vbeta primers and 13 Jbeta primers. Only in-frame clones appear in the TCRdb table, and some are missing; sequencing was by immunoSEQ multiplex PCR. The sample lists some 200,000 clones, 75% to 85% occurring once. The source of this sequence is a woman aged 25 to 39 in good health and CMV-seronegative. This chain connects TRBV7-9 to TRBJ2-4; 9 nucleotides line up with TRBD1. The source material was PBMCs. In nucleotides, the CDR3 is TGTGCCAGCAGCGGGGAGGGACAGGGTAAAAACATTCAGTACTTC. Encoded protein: CASSGEGQGKNIQYF. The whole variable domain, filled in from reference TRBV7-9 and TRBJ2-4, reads DTGVSQNPRHKITKRGQNVTFRCDPISEHNRLYWYRQTLGQGPEFLTYFQNEAQLEKSRLLSDRFSAERPKGSFSTLEIQRTEQGDSAMYLCASSGEGQGKNIQYFGAGTRLSVL.